This is a list of T cell receptor beta chains from one sample in a study of T-cell memory formation after mild COVID-19. TCRdb reprocessed the 5' RACE reads with MiXCR, giving one entry per CDR3 protein. This repertoire shows about 350,000 distinct CDR3 sequences, approximately 15% found once; its top ten account for 22%. Material: PBMCs or a T cell subset sorted from them (not recorded which). These receptor sequences come from a man in his late teens or twenties who had mild COVID-19 (a few samples of this study predate the infection). Cell type and time point are not known. Each CDR3 is given with its conserved first and last residue. D genes are given only for firm matches. Only some rows state a clone size, as once, few, many or a class for expanded clones.

abundance: -
j_gene: TRBJ2-1
d_gene: TRBD2
v_gene: TRBV6-2/TRBV6-3
CDR3aa: CASSGGEAYNEQFF
CDR3nt: TGTGCCAGCAGTGGGGGGGAAGCTTACAATGAGCAGTTCTTC

abundance: many
j_gene: TRBJ2-4
d_gene: -
v_gene: TRBV10-2
CDR3aa: CASSDTREVGKNIQYF
CDR3nt: TGCGCCAGCAGTGATACCAGGGAGGTCGGTAAAAACATTCAGTACTTC

abundance: many
j_gene: TRBJ2-1
d_gene: -
v_gene: TRBV7-3
CDR3aa: CASSLGQGLYNEQFF
CDR3nt: TGTGCCAGCAGCTTAGGTCAGGGCCTGTACAATGAGCAGTTCTTC

abundance: -
j_gene: TRBJ2-7
d_gene: TRBD2
v_gene: TRBV5-4
CDR3aa: CASSFLTSGVEQYF
CDR3nt: TGTGCCAGCAGCTTCCTGACTAGCGGGGTCGAGCAGTACTTC

abundance: many
j_gene: TRBJ1-1
d_gene: -
v_gene: TRBV15
CDR3aa: CATSRDQGQRAFF
CDR3nt: TGTGCCACCAGCAGAGACCAGGGGCAACGGGCTTTCTTT

abundance: -
j_gene: TRBJ2-2
d_gene: TRBD2
v_gene: TRBV7-2
CDR3aa: CASSLVGVSGGADGELFF
CDR3nt: TGTGCCAGCAGCTTAGTGGGTGTTAGCGGGGGGGCCGACGGGGAGCTGTTTTTT

abundance: -
j_gene: TRBJ2-5
d_gene: TRBD2
v_gene: TRBV20-1
CDR3aa: CSAPGGEETQYF
CDR3nt: TGCAGTGCTCCGGGGGGGGAAGAGACCCAGTACTTC

abundance: few
j_gene: TRBJ2-7
d_gene: -
v_gene: TRBV20-1
CDR3aa: CSARDARSSYEQYF
CDR3nt: TGCAGTGCTAGAGATGCAAGGAGCTCCTACGAGCAGTACTTC

abundance: -
j_gene: TRBJ2-7
d_gene: TRBD1
v_gene: TRBV4-2
CDR3aa: CASTLRTGGAYEQYF
CDR3nt: TGTGCCAGCACTTTAAGGACAGGGGGCGCATACGAGCAGTACTTC

abundance: few
j_gene: TRBJ2-1
d_gene: -
v_gene: TRBV15
CDR3aa: CATSTDRRGNEQFF
CDR3nt: TGTGCCACCAGCACGGACAGGCGGGGGAATGAGCAGTTCTTC

abundance: -
j_gene: TRBJ2-3
d_gene: -
v_gene: TRBV5-1
CDR3aa: CASSLDPGTSTDTQYF
CDR3nt: TGCGCCAGCAGCTTGGATCCGGGGACTAGCACAGATACGCAGTATTTT

abundance: many
j_gene: TRBJ2-1
d_gene: -
v_gene: TRBV7-2
CDR3aa: CASSFRLVRSYNEQFF
CDR3nt: TGTGCCAGCAGCTTCAGACTAGTGCGCTCCTACAATGAGCAGTTCTTC

abundance: -
j_gene: TRBJ1-2
d_gene: -
v_gene: TRBV12-3/TRBV12-4
CDR3aa: CASNRPGEGYTF
CDR3nt: TGTGCCAGCAACCGGCCAGGGGAAGGCTACACCTTC

abundance: -
j_gene: TRBJ1-4
d_gene: -
v_gene: TRBV27
CDR3aa: CASSFAISEKLFF
CDR3nt: TGTGCCAGCAGTTTTGCGATTAGCGAAAAACTGTTTTTT

abundance: few
j_gene: TRBJ1-2
d_gene: TRBD1
v_gene: TRBV20-1
CDR3aa: CSARDGWFWGQGRDYGYTF
CDR3nt: TGCAGTGCTAGAGATGGTTGGTTCTGGGGACAGGGGAGAGACTATGGCTACACCTTC

abundance: few
j_gene: TRBJ2-7
d_gene: -
v_gene: TRBV4-1
CDR3aa: CASSLRTLNYEQYF
CDR3nt: TGCGCCAGCAGCCTTCGGACCTTAAACTACGAGCAGTACTTC

abundance: few
j_gene: TRBJ2-1
d_gene: -
v_gene: TRBV6-5
CDR3aa: CASTPLGGNEQFF
CDR3nt: TGTGCCAGCACCCCTCTAGGGGGGAATGAGCAGTTCTTC

abundance: -
j_gene: TRBJ1-2
d_gene: -
v_gene: TRBV11-2
CDR3aa: CASSHRTELYGYTF
CDR3nt: TGTGCCAGCAGCCACAGGACAGAGCTATATGGCTACACCTTC

abundance: -
j_gene: TRBJ2-2
d_gene: -
v_gene: TRBV21-1
CDR3aa: CASSKVQGQNTGELFF
CDR3nt: TGTGCCAGCAGCAAAGTCCAGGGGCAAAACACCGGGGAGCTGTTTTTT

abundance: -
j_gene: TRBJ2-5
d_gene: TRBD2
v_gene: TRBV7-6
CDR3aa: CASTPEGRGGRETQYF
CDR3nt: TGTGCCAGCACCCCCGAGGGGCGGGGGGGCCGAGAGACCCAGTACTTC

abundance: few
j_gene: TRBJ1-2
d_gene: TRBD1
v_gene: TRBV30
CDR3aa: CAWSRVRQGHGYTF
CDR3nt: TGTGCCTGGAGTAGGGTTCGACAGGGCCATGGCTACACCTTC

abundance: many
j_gene: TRBJ2-3
d_gene: -
v_gene: TRBV4-3
CDR3aa: CASSQAAHGRGRGSTDTQYF
CDR3nt: TGCGCCAGCAGCCAAGCCGCCCACGGCCGGGGCAGGGGAAGCACAGATACGCAGTATTTT

abundance: few
j_gene: TRBJ2-2
d_gene: -
v_gene: TRBV12-3/TRBV12-4
CDR3aa: CASFRRAGELFF
CDR3nt: TGTGCCAGCTTTAGAAGGGCCGGGGAGCTGTTTTTT

abundance: many
j_gene: TRBJ2-5
d_gene: -
v_gene: TRBV5-1
CDR3aa: CASSLDTGETQYF
CDR3nt: TGCGCCAGCAGCCTGGACACGGGAGAGACCCAGTACTTC

abundance: few
j_gene: TRBJ1-2
d_gene: -
v_gene: TRBV30
CDR3aa: CAWSVGFGNNNYGYTF
CDR3nt: TGTGCCTGGAGTGTAGGCTTCGGGAACAATAACTATGGCTACACCTTC

abundance: many
j_gene: TRBJ1-2
d_gene: -
v_gene: TRBV4-1
CDR3aa: CASSPPGRARANYGYTF
CDR3nt: TGCGCCAGCAGCCCCCCAGGAAGGGCGAGAGCTAACTATGGCTACACCTTC

abundance: -
j_gene: TRBJ2-7
d_gene: TRBD2
v_gene: TRBV6-5
CDR3aa: CASSLAGANYEQYF
CDR3nt: TGTGCCAGCAGCCTAGCGGGGGCCAACTACGAGCAGTACTTC

abundance: few
j_gene: TRBJ2-3
d_gene: -
v_gene: TRBV10-2
CDR3aa: CASSDQGGWTDTQYF
CDR3nt: TGCGCCAGCAGCGATCAGGGGGGGTGGACAGATACGCAGTATTTT

abundance: -
j_gene: TRBJ2-3
d_gene: -
v_gene: TRBV27
CDR3aa: CASSNRGAAPDTQYF
CDR3nt: TGTGCCAGCAGTAACCGGGGGGCCGCTCCAGATACGCAGTATTTT

abundance: few
j_gene: TRBJ2-7
d_gene: -
v_gene: TRBV19
CDR3aa: CASSIVGGAYEQYF
CDR3nt: TGTGCCAGTAGTATAGTCGGCGGAGCCTACGAGCAGTACTTC

abundance: -
j_gene: TRBJ2-2
d_gene: TRBD2
v_gene: TRBV7-3
CDR3aa: CASSLSTWLAGDHTGELFF
CDR3nt: TGTGCCAGCAGCTTATCCACCTGGCTAGCGGGGGATCACACCGGGGAGCTGTTTTTT